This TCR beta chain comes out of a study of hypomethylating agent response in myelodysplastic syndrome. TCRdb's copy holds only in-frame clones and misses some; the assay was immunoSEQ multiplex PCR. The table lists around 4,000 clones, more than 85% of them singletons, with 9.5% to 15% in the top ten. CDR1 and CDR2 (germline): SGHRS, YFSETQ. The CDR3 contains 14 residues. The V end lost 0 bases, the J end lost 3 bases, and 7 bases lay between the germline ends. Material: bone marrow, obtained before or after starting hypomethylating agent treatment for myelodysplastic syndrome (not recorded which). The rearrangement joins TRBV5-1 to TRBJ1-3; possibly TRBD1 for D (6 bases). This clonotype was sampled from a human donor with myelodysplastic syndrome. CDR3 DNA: TGCGCCAGCAGCTTGGGGACAGATGGAAACACCATATATTTT. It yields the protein CASSLGTDGNTIYF.